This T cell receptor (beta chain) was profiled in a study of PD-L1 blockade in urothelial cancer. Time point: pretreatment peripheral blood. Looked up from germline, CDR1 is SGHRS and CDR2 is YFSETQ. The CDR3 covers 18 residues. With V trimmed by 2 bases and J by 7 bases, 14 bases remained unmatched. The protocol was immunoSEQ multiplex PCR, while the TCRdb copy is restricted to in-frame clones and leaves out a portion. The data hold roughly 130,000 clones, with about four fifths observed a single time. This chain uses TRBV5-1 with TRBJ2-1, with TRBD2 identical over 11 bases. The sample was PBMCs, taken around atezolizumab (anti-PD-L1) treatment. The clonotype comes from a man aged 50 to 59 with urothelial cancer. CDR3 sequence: CASSFVAGGPSGRNEQFF. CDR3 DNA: TGCGCCAGCAGCTTCGTAGCGGGAGGGCCCTCGGGTCGGAATGAGCAGTTCTTC.